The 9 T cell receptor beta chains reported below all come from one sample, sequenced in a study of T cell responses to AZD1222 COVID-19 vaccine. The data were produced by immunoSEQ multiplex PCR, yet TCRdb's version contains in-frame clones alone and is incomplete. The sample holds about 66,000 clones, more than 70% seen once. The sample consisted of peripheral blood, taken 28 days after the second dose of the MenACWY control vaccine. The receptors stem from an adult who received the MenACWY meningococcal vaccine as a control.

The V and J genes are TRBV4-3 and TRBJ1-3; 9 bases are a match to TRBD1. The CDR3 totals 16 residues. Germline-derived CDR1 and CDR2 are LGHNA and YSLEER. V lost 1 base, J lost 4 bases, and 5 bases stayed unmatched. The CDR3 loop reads CASSQGGQGPGNTIYF. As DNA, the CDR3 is TGCGCCAGCAGCCAAGGGGGACAGGGCCCCGGAAACACCATATATTTT.

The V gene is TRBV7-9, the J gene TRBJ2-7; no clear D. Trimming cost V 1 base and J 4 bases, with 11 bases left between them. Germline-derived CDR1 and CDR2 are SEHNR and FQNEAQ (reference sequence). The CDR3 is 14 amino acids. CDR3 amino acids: CASSLDFQGYEQYF. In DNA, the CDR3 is TGTGCCAGCAGCTTAGATTTCCAAGGGTACGAGCAGTACTTC.

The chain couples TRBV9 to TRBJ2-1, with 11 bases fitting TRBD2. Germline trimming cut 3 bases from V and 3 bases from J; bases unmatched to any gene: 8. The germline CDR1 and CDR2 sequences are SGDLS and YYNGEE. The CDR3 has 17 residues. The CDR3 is CASSGALAGGLYNEQFF. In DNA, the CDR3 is TGTGCCAGCAGCGGCGCCCTAGCGGGGGGCCTCTACAATGAGCAGTTCTTC.

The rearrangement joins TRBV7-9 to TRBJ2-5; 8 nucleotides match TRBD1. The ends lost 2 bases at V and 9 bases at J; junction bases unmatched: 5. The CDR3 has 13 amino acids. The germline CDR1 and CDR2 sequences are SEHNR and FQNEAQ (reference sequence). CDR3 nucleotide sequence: TGTGCCAGCAGCTTACAGGGGGCCGGGGCCCAGTACTTC. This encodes CASSLQGAGAQYF.

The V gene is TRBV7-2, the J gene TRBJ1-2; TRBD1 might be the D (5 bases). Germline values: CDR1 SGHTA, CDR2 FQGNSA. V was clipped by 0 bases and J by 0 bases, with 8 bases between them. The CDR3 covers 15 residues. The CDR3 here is CASSLAGAANYGYTF. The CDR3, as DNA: TGTGCCAGCAGCTTAGCAGGGGCGGCTAACTATGGCTACACCTTC.

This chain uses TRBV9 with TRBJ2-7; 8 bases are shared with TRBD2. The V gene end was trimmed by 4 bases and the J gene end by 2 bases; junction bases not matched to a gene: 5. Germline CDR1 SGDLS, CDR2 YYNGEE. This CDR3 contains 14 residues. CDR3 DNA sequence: TGTGCCAGCAGCTCCCGACTAGCGCCCTACGAGCAGTACTTC. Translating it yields CASSSRLAPYEQYF.

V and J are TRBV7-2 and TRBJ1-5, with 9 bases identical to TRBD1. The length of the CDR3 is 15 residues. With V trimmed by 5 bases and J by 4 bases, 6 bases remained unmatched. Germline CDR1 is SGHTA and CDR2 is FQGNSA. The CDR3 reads CASSPQGTGNQPQHF. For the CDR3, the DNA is TGTGCCAGCAGCCCGCAAGGGACAGGGAATCAGCCCCAGCATTTT.

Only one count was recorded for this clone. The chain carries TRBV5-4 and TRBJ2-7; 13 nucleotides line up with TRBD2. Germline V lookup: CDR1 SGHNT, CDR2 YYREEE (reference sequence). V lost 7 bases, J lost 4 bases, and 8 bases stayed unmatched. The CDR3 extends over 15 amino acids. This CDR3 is CASATRTSGGYEQYF. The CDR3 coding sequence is TGTGCCAGCGCTACTAGGACTAGCGGGGGTTACGAGCAGTACTTC.

CDR3 in DNA: TGCGCCAGCAGCTCGGGACAGATAATCTACAATGAGCAGTTCTTC. It codes for CASSSGQIIYNEQFF. This sequence joins TRBV5-1 and TRBJ2-1; 7 bases are shared with TRBD1. CDR3 length equals 15 residues. Germline CDR1 is SGHRS and CDR2 is YFSETQ. J was trimmed by 3 bases and V by 3 bases; bases with no gene match: 6.